A single count supports the clone carrying this TCR beta chain. 13 Jbeta primers and 60 Vbeta primers were used for the PCR. Sequencing used immunoSEQ multiplex PCR; TCRdb keeps in-frame clones, though not all of them. This sample has about 160,000 clones, with under 70% found just once. Germline CDR1 is SGHVS and CDR2 is FNYEAQ. The CDR3 spans 13 residues. Trimming pared 4 bases from V and 3 bases from J, leaving 9 bases between. The record originates from a study of cytomegalovirus exposure and HLA in healthy donors. The source is a woman in her forties in good health and CMV-seropositive. The rearrangement links TRBV7-6 to TRBJ1-1; the D gene is possibly TRBD1 (6 bases). Sequencing was carried out using PBMCs. CDR3 residues: CASSSNRDTEAFF. Here the CDR3 DNA reads TGTGCCAGCAGCTCCAACAGGGACACTGAAGCTTTCTTT.